This T cell receptor beta chain comes out of a study of blood T cell repertoires in COVID-19. Looking at the study overall: The United States, Italy and Spain supplied acute and convalescent COVID-19 samples. T cells, B-cell-depleted T cells, or PBMCs provided the cDNA or gDNA that served as material.

Per the original methods: From reference gene primer amplification, estimates of nucleated cell counts were derived. Method: immunoSEQ multiplex PCR; TCRdb's copy keeps in-frame clones and lacks some. V and J calls and clone size are given by that table; D and trimming were obtained from the DNA. The sample includes roughly 45,000 clones, 70% to 90% seen only once; the top ten take 7% to 9%. This clonotype was sampled from a man aged 60-69 years with active COVID-19. Sequences were obtained from peripheral blood.

The CDR3 spells CAWSVLAYEQYF. In DNA form, the CDR3 reads TGTGCCTGGAGTGTACTGGCCTACGAGCAGTACTTC. This rearrangement joins TRBV30 to TRBJ2-7, with D uncertain. The V end was cut by 0 bases, the J end by 2 bases, with 5 bases between. This CDR3 is 12 amino acids long. Germline V lookup: CDR1 GTSNPN, CDR2 SVGIG (reference sequence).